The rows below give T cell receptor beta chains drawn from one sample of a study of cytomegalovirus exposure and HLA in healthy donors. Sequenced by immunoSEQ multiplex PCR; TCRdb stores in-frame clones only, minus some. The data contain roughly 120,000 clones, about 16% of them singletons. The sample taken for sequencing was PBMCs. All receptors derive from a woman between 18 and 29 years old in good health and CMV-seronegative. Each CDR3 is given with its conserved first and last residue. D genes are given only for firm matches. For some rows the clone size is stated as once, few or many, or as a class when expanded; others skip it.

D	size	V	J	CDR3	DNA
-	-	TRBV4-1	TRBJ1-4	CASSVTESNEKLFF	TGCGCCAGCAGCGTGACAGAGTCCAATGAAAAACTGTTTTTT
TRBD2	-	TRBV28	TRBJ2-7	CASSKGLAGGGDHEQYF	TGTGCCAGCAGCAAGGGACTAGCGGGAGGGGGGGACCACGAGCAGTACTTC
-	few	TRBV5-6	TRBJ1-5	CASSLMGGLGEVSNQPQHF	TGTGCCAGCAGCTTGATGGGTGGCCTGGGAGAAGTTAGCAATCAGCCCCAGCATTTT
TRBD1	-	TRBV19	TRBJ1-1	CASNRGRNTEAFF	TGTGCCAGCAACAGGGGGAGGAACACTGAAGCTTTCTTT
TRBD2	-	TRBV7-9	TRBJ2-3	CASSLASSGHTDTQYF	TGTGCCAGCAGCTTAGCCTCTAGCGGGCACACAGATACGCAGTATTTT
-	few	TRBV27	TRBJ2-1	CASSPRAVSSYNEQFF	TGTGCCAGCAGTCCCAGGGCTGTAAGCTCCTACAATGAGCAGTTCTTC
TRBD1	-	TRBV19	TRBJ2-1	CASSAPRDRVGNEQFF	TGTGCCAGTAGTGCCCCCCGGGACAGGGTTGGGAATGAGCAGTTCTTC
-	-	TRBV18	TRBJ1-4	CASSPSGEEKLFF	TGTGCCAGCTCACCTTCCGGGGAGGAAAAACTGTTTTTT
-	few	TRBV11-2	TRBJ2-5	CASSLVSPQGWETQYF	TGTGCCAGCAGCTTAGTTTCCCCACAGGGATGGGAGACCCAGTACTTC
-	few	TRBV29-1	TRBJ1-1	CSVGPRVTEAFF	TGCAGCGTTGGGCCCCGGGTGACTGAAGCTTTCTTT
-	-	TRBV7-9	TRBJ1-2	CASSLAVGAGEGYTF	TGTGCCAGCAGCTTAGCCGTGGGGGCAGGGGAAGGCTACACCTTC
TRBD1	-	TRBV5-1	TRBJ1-1	CASSLPGQVNTEAFF	TGCGCCAGCAGCCTACCGGGACAGGTTAACACTGAAGCTTTCTTT
TRBD1	few	TRBV30	TRBJ1-2	CAWRRDSLYGYTF	TGTGCCTGGAGAAGGGACAGTCTCTATGGCTACACCTTC
TRBD1	-	TRBV7-2	TRBJ1-1	CASSPGTGYEAFF	TGTGCCAGCAGTCCAGGGACAGGGTATGAAGCTTTCTTT
-	-	TRBV2	TRBJ2-2	CASSDTGELFF	TGTGCCAGCTCGGACACCGGGGAGCTGTTTTTT
-	-	TRBV28	TRBJ1-5	CASIQLSTGMGQPQHF	TGTGCCAGCATCCAACTCTCAACAGGGATGGGTCAGCCCCAGCATTTT
TRBD2	few	TRBV6-4	TRBJ2-1	CASSDQSGAYNEQFF	TGTGCCAGCAGTGACCAGAGCGGGGCCTACAATGAGCAGTTCTTC
-	-	TRBV2	TRBJ2-4	CASSPPGVVPNIQYF	TGTGCCAGCAGTCCCCCGGGGGTAGTACCAAACATTCAGTACTTC
-	few	TRBV7-3	TRBJ2-1	CASSLMETLNEQFF	TGTGCCAGCAGCTTAATGGAGACCCTCAATGAGCAGTTCTTC
-	few	TRBV9	TRBJ1-1	CASSETPNTEAFF	TGTGCCAGCAGCGAAACACCGAACACTGAAGCTTTCTTT
TRBD1	few	TRBV7-8	TRBJ2-7	CASSLTGTGFHEQYF	TGTGCCAGCAGCTTAACCGGGACAGGGTTCCACGAGCAGTACTTC
-	few	TRBV7-8	TRBJ2-3	CASSLGLAARADTQYF	TGTGCCAGCAGCTTGGGTCTAGCCGCGAGGGCAGATACGCAGTATTTT
-	few	TRBV7-2	TRBJ2-4	CASSLLAAKNIQYF	TGTGCCAGCAGCTTACTAGCGGCCAAAAACATTCAGTACTTC
TRBD1	few	TRBV19	TRBJ1-1	CASSYRGRVNTEAFF	TGTGCCAGTAGTTACAGGGGGAGGGTGAACACTGAAGCTTTCTTT
TRBD1	few	TRBV5-6	TRBJ2-7	CASSLDRGEQYF	TGTGCCAGCAGCTTGGACAGGGGCGAGCAGTACTTC
TRBD2	few	TRBV7-9	TRBJ2-3	CASRLIAGGTYTDTQYF	TGTGCCAGCAGGCTTATAGCGGGAGGTACTTACACAGATACGCAGTATTTT
TRBD1	-	TRBV19	TRBJ1-5	CAGGTDASNQPQHF	TGTGCCGGTGGGACAGACGCTAGCAATCAGCCCCAGCATTTT
TRBD1	-	TRBV6-1	TRBJ2-7	CASSPAGTGGYEQYF	TGTGCCAGCAGTCCTGCCGGGACAGGGGGTTACGAGCAGTACTTC
TRBD1	-	TRBV6-4	TRBJ1-4	CASSDPGQGNEKLFF	TGTGCCAGCAGTGACCCCGGACAGGGTAATGAAAAACTGTTTTTT
TRBD1	few	TRBV29-1	TRBJ2-7	CSAGTAYEQYF	TGCAGCGCCGGGACAGCCTACGAGCAGTACTTC
TRBD2	few	TRBV7-8	TRBJ2-1	CASSLGGRAVGEQFF	TGTGCCAGCAGCTTAGGCGGGAGGGCCGTGGGTGAGCAGTTCTTC
-	-	TRBV9	TRBJ1-1	CASSVVVGNTEAFF	TGTGCCAGCAGCGTAGTTGTCGGGAACACTGAAGCTTTCTTT
TRBD1	few	TRBV10-1	TRBJ2-2	CASIGTGDTGELFF	TGCGCCAGCATAGGGACAGGGGACACCGGGGAGCTGTTTTTT
-	few	TRBV7-9	TRBJ2-3	CASAVGVSGTQYF	TGTGCCAGCGCTGTCGGAGTTAGTGGTACGCAGTATTTT
-	few	TRBV9	TRBJ2-1	CASSPTEGGAYNEQFF	TGTGCCAGCAGCCCGACCGAGGGGGGGGCCTACAATGAGCAGTTCTTC
TRBD1	few	TRBV4-1	TRBJ1-2	CASSQDPGQGFNGYTF	TGCGCCAGCAGCCAAGATCCGGGACAGGGTTTTAATGGCTACACCTTC
TRBD1	few	TRBV6-5	TRBJ1-1	CASSYSTGRDTEAFF	TGTGCCAGCAGTTACTCGACAGGGCGGGACACTGAAGCTTTCTTT
-	few	TRBV4-1	TRBJ1-1	CASSHTIGRMNTEAFF	TGCGCCAGCAGCCACACAATCGGCAGGATGAACACTGAAGCTTTCTTT
TRBD1	few	TRBV30	TRBJ1-2	CAWIRGQGPNYGYTF	TGTGCCTGGATCAGAGGACAGGGCCCCAACTATGGCTACACCTTC
-	-	TRBV14	TRBJ2-2	CASSQVGRELFF	TGTGCCAGCAGCCAAGTGGGGCGGGAGCTGTTTTTT
-	-	TRBV4-1	TRBJ2-7	CASSHVGEEYEQYF	TGCGCCAGCAGCCATGTGGGGGAGGAGTACGAGCAGTACTTC
-	-	TRBV7-9	TRBJ1-5	CASSLAGGIGQPQHF	TGTGCCAGCAGCTTAGCGGGGGGGATCGGACAGCCCCAGCATTTT
-	few	TRBV15	TRBJ2-2	CATSRDLDSAGELFF	TGTGCCACCAGCAGAGATTTGGACTCTGCCGGGGAGCTGTTTTTT
-	few	TRBV7-2	TRBJ2-2	CASSSIWGAGELFF	TGTGCCAGCAGCTCCATTTGGGGGGCCGGGGAGCTGTTTTTT
TRBD2	-	TRBV6-5	TRBJ2-1	CASSSLAGGNNEQFF	TGTGCCAGCAGTAGTCTAGCGGGGGGTAATAATGAGCAGTTCTTC
-	few	TRBV27	TRBJ2-7	CASSRSGVRVYEQYF	TGTGCCAGCAGCCGATCAGGGGTGAGAGTTTACGAGCAGTACTTC
TRBD1	-	TRBV28	TRBJ1-2	CASSAGTGNYGYTF	TGTGCCAGCAGCGCCGGGACAGGGAACTATGGCTACACCTTC
-	few	TRBV5-6	TRBJ1-3	CASSFADTAFSGNTIYF	TGTGCCAGCAGCTTTGCCGACACTGCGTTCTCTGGAAACACCATATATTTT
-	few	TRBV5-4	TRBJ2-7	CASSFSDGAYEQYF	TGTGCCAGCAGCTTTTCCGACGGAGCCTACGAGCAGTACTTC
-	few	TRBV19	TRBJ1-2	CASSIGVGYGYTF	TGTGCCAGTAGTATCGGGGTGGGATATGGCTACACCTTC
TRBD2	few	TRBV28	TRBJ2-1	CASTGGGGRNEQFF	TGTGCCAGCACCGGCGGGGGGGGACGCAATGAGCAGTTCTTC
-	few	TRBV2	TRBJ2-2	CASSGGGTANTGELFF	TGTGCCAGCAGTGGAGGCGGGACAGCGAACACCGGGGAGCTGTTTTTT
TRBD1	-	TRBV2	TRBJ2-7	CASRTRGREQYF	TGTGCCAGCAGGACCAGGGGGCGTGAGCAGTACTTC
-	few	TRBV29-1	TRBJ2-1	CSGLGTSYNEQFF	TGCAGCGGGTTAGGGACTTCCTACAATGAGCAGTTCTTC
TRBD1	-	TRBV28	TRBJ2-1	CASSFPRQGNEQFF	TGTGCCAGCAGTTTCCCCAGACAGGGTAATGAGCAGTTCTTC
-	few	TRBV5-1	TRBJ2-1	CASSLVTGDEQFF	TGCGCCAGCAGCTTGGTGACCGGGGATGAGCAGTTCTTC
-	-	TRBV19	TRBJ2-7	CASSVQEGTARDF	TGTGCCAGTAGTGTACAGGAGGGGACGGCCAGGGACTTC
-	-	TRBV28	TRBJ1-2	CASSLGRDYGYTF	TGTGCCAGCAGTTTAGGCAGGGACTATGGCTACACCTTC
TRBD1	-	TRBV6-6	TRBJ1-2	CASRFRDRGGYTF	TGTGCCAGCAGGTTTCGGGACAGGGGCGGCTACACCTTC
-	-	TRBV6-6	TRBJ1-1	CASTPGGGGNTEAFF	TGTGCCAGCACCCCTGGTGGCGGCGGGAACACTGAAGCTTTCTTT